This entry lists 21 T cell receptor beta chains sequenced from one sample in a study of shared clonotypes between healthy human individuals (dated by TCRdb to 2019 to 2021). The library was prepared using the immunoSEQ multiplex PCR assay. TCRdb's version of the immuneACCESS table is confined to in-frame rearrangements and falls short of the full clone set. An unresolved V gene accounts for under half of the shortfall where checked; the remainder is of unknown origin. This sample lists 2 million to 2.5 million clones; approximately 93% were detected once. The ten largest clones capture about 0.41% of the sample. Sequencing input: naive CD4+ T cells from PBMCs. In the paper's terms, the cell subset or site label means: CD45RA+ positively selected. These receptors were taken from a man aged 18 to 29 in good health. Some clones in this sample may be carry-over from other donors' samples.

This clone has a single count. The chain joins TRBV29-1 to TRBJ1-5; D unclear. Trimming pared 6 bases from V and 4 bases from J, leaving 13 bases between. CDR1 is SQVTM, CDR2 ANQGSEA, per germline. The CDR3 extends over 13 amino acids. CDR3 region: CSVTDEFNQPQHF. The CDR3 DNA reads as TGCAGCGTAACTGACGAATTTAATCAGCCCCAGCATTTT.

This chain connects TRBV30 to TRBJ2-3; 7 nucleotides align to TRBD2. Trimming cost V 2 bases and J 3 bases; bases outside gene matches: 8. CDR3 length equals 15 residues. Germline CDR1 reads GTSNPN; CDR2 reads SVGIG (reference sequence). The DNA for the CDR3 is TGTGCCTGGAGTAAGGGAGGGCGGATGACAGATACGCAGTATTTT. Its translation is CAWSKGGRMTDTQYF.

The V gene is TRBV10-2, the J gene TRBJ1-2, with no clear D. CDR3 size: 11 residues. Trimming took off 2 bases at V and 10 bases at J, with 8 bases between the two ends. The germline gives CDR1 WSHSY, CDR2 SAAADI. The CDR3 nucleotides are TGCGCCAGCAGTGAGGTCGGGTCCTACACCTTC. Its protein is CASSEVGSYTF.

The chain has TRBV29-1 and TRBJ2-7, with D perhaps matching TRBD1 (7 bases). V lost 4 bases and J lost 5, with 12 bases in between. Germline V gene sequence: CDR1 SQVTM, CDR2 ANQGSEA. The CDR3 has 12 residues. CDR3 residues: CSVAVRGDEQYF. CDR3 DNA: TGCAGCGTTGCGGTCAGGGGGGACGAGCAGTACTTC.

This clone was counted a few times. Additional DNA sequences in this sample encode the identical CDR3. The chain combines TRBV9 with TRBJ1-5; tentatively, D is TRBD1 (6 bases). CDR1 and CDR2 (germline): SGDLS, YYNGEE. V lost 2 bases and J lost 4, with 7 bases in between. There are 13 residues in the CDR3. CDR3 in DNA: TGTGCCAGCAGCGTCACAGGGAATCAGCCCCAGCATTTT. The encoded protein is CASSVTGNQPQHF.

This clone has only one observation. J is TRBJ2-7 and V is TRBV14, with 8 bases fitting TRBD2. Germline trimming cut 3 bases from V and 4 bases from J; bases unmatched to any gene: 11. The germline V gene encodes CDR1 SGHDN and CDR2 FVKESK. This CDR3 has 16 amino acids. The CDR3 region has the DNA TGTGCCAGCAGCCAGGCCGGGACTAGTGTTCGGTACGAGCAGTACTTC. This encodes CASSQAGTSVRYEQYF.

The chain recombines TRBV11-3 with TRBJ2-3, with 11 bases fitting TRBD1. J lost 7 bases, V lost 5 bases, and 2 bases had no gene match. Germline V CDR1 and CDR2: SGHNT, YENEEA. This CDR3 is 13 amino acids long. The CDR3 nucleotides read TGTGCCAGCAGCCTGGACAGGGGGCATACGCAGTATTTT. This codes for CASSLDRGHTQYF.

The CDR3, as DNA: TGTGCCTGGAGTGCGGCGGGAGCCTCCCAGCAGTACTTC. This translates into CAWSAAGASQQYF. The V gene is TRBV30, the J gene TRBJ2-7; 7 bases align to TRBD2. Trimming at V came to 1 base and at J to 8 bases, leaving 8 bases not matched to a gene. This CDR3 has 13 residues. Germline CDR1 and CDR2: GTSNPN and SVGIG (reference sequence).

The chain has TRBV4-1 and TRBJ2-5, with TRBD2 as a possible D gene (5 bases). Trimming removed 4 bases from V and 4 bases from J, with 16 bases in between. CDR3 length: 15 amino acids. Per germline, CDR1 MGHRA and CDR2 YSYEKL. This CDR3 reads CASSLLGSEAETQYF. In nucleotides, the CDR3 is TGCGCCAGCAGCCTCCTGGGGAGTGAGGCAGAGACCCAGTACTTC.

This clone showed up just once. V usage is TRBV7-2 and J usage is TRBJ2-3; 7 bases agree with TRBD2. CDR3 length: 14 amino acids. J gave up 4 bases and V 0 bases, and 1 base lay outside the gene matches. Germline-derived CDR1 and CDR2 are SGHTA and FQGNSA. In nucleotides, the CDR3 is TGTGCCAGCAGCTTAGCGGGAGGGTCAGATACGCAGTATTTT. Residues: CASSLAGGSDTQYF.

In the case of this clone: The final CDR3 position lacks the conserved phenylalanine or tryptophan, pointing to a likely read error. J is TRBJ1-1 and V is TRBV5-4, with D perhaps TRBD1 (5 bases). CDR1 and CDR2 from the germline V gene are SGHNT and YYREEE (reference sequence). This CDR3 comprises 15 residues. V lost 3 bases to trimming and J lost 0 bases, with 12 bases between them. CDR3 bases: TGTGCCAGCAGCTCCGGGACGGACATGAACACTGAAGCTTTCCTT. This gives the protein CASSSGTDMNTEAFL.

The genes are TRBV7-9 and TRBJ1-2; no clear D gene. The V gene's germline CDR1 is SEHNR and CDR2 FQNEAQ (reference sequence). V lost 1 base and J lost 1, with 16 bases in between. The CDR3 runs 17 residues. CDR3 nucleotide sequence: TGTGCCAGCAGCTTAGAATTTGGCAGGCCGGATAACTATGGCTACACCTTC. Its translation is CASSLEFGRPDNYGYTF.

About this clone: Other DNA sequences of this sample code for an identical CDR3. The CDR3 DNA reads as TGTGCCAGCAGTGGAGGGGGCTACGAGCAGTACTTC. Protein: CASSGGGYEQYF. V usage is TRBV28 and J usage is TRBJ2-7; D possibly matches TRBD1 or TRBD2 (6 bases each). CDR1 is MDHEN, CDR2 SYDVKM, per germline. V was clipped by 5 bases and J by 3 bases, with 8 bases between them. This CDR3 region has 12 residues.

CDR3 sequence reads: CASGSSGSSYNEQFF. CDR3 nucleotides: TGTGCCAGCGGTAGTAGCGGGAGTTCCTACAATGAGCAGTTCTTC. V usage is TRBV5-6 and J usage is TRBJ2-1; 9 nucleotides agree with TRBD2. V shed 7 bases and J 1 base; nucleotides not matched to a gene: 6. Germline-derived CDR1 and CDR2 are SGHDT and YYEEEE. The CDR3 has 15 residues.

This chain uses TRBV18 with TRBJ1-3; D remains unclear. CDR1 and CDR2 (germline): KGHSH, LQKENI. CDR3 size: 15 residues. Trimming pared 3 bases from V and 0 bases from J, leaving 9 bases between. CDR3 region: CASSPLPGSGNTIYF. DNA of the CDR3: TGTGCCAGCTCACCGCTTCCCGGCTCTGGAAACACCATATATTTT.

This chain joins TRBV19 and TRBJ1-4; the D gene is possibly TRBD1 (6 bases). V shed 3 bases and J shed 8 bases, with 16 bases lying between them. In germline, CDR1 is LNHDA, CDR2 SQIVND (reference sequence). This CDR3 has 15 amino acids. The DNA of the CDR3 is TGTGCCAGTAGTATTCGGGCAGGGGTAATGGAAAAACTGTTTTTT. Translation: CASSIRAGVMEKLFF. The full variable domain, its missing parts supplied by reference TRBV19 and TRBJ1-4, is DGGITQSPKYLFRKEGQNVTLSCEQNLNHDAMYWYRQDPGQGLRLIYYSQIVNDFQKGDIAEGYSVSREKKESFPLTVTSAQKNPTAFYLCASSIRAGVMEKLFFGSGTQLSVL.

This sequence joins TRBV11-2 and TRBJ2-7, with 10 nucleotides matching TRBD2. V trimming: 4 bases; J trimming: 5 bases; junction bases outside the gene matches: 8. CDR1 and CDR2 from the germline V gene are SGHAT and FQNNGV. The CDR3 loop spans 15 amino acids. The CDR3 here is CASSSISGRPHEQYF. CDR3 nucleotides: TGTGCCAGCAGCTCAATTAGCGGGAGGCCCCACGAGCAGTACTTC. The full variable domain, rest sourced from reference TRBV11-2 and TRBJ2-7, is EAGVAQSPRYKIIEKRQSVAFWCNPISGHATLYWYQQILGQGPKLLIQFQNNGVVDDSQLPKDRFSAERLKGVDSTLKIQPAKLEDSAVYLCASSSISGRPHEQYFGPGTRLTVT.

The chain employs TRBV28 and TRBJ2-1, with D tentatively TRBD2 (5 bases). V was clipped by 7 bases and J by 2 bases, with 9 bases between them. The CDR3 has 13 amino acids. The germline V gene encodes CDR1 MDHEN and CDR2 SYDVKM. This chain's CDR3 is CASIAWAYNEQFF. CDR3 DNA: TGTGCCAGCATAGCGTGGGCCTACAATGAGCAGTTCTTC.

The V gene is TRBV6-1, the J gene TRBJ2-7, with D possibly TRBD2 on 5 matching bases. V shed 5 bases and J shed 2 bases, with 16 bases lying between them. CDR1 MNHNS and CDR2 SASEGT come from the germline V gene. CDR3 length: 15 residues. CDR3 sequence (DNA): TGTGCCAGCAGTCGTACGACAAACGGGGCCTACGAGCAGTACTTC. Translated: CASSRTTNGAYEQYF.

The J gene is TRBJ2-2, the V gene TRBV2, with unresolved D. Trimming removed 7 bases from V and 6 bases from J, with 6 bases in between. The CDR3 extends over 11 amino acids. The V gene's germline CDR1 is SNHLY and CDR2 FYNNEI. As DNA, the CDR3 is TGTGCCAGCACTTATTCCGGGGAGCTGTTTTTT. Its translation: CASTYSGELFF.

The chain uses TRBV28 and TRBJ2-7; either TRBD1 or TRBD2 may supply D (5 bases each). The CDR3 has 16 amino acids. Trimming left V 6 bases short and J 2 bases short, with 20 bases between. Germline V gene lookup returns CDR1 MDHEN and CDR2 SYDVKM. This chain's CDR3 is CASSRVFGDPTYEQYF. CDR3 bases: TGTGCCAGCAGCCGGGTTTTCGGGGACCCTACCTACGAGCAGTACTTC.